This is a list of T cell receptor beta chains from one sample in a study of blood T cell repertoires in COVID-19. Measured with immunoSEQ multiplex PCR; TCRdb has only the in-frame clones, and not every one. This sample has 150,000 or so clones, with less than 90% found just once. The specimen sequenced was peripheral blood. The source of these receptors is a woman between 65 and 79 years old with acute or convalescent COVID-19. CDR3s include the opening cysteine and the closing phenylalanine or tryptophan. Each record gives: clone size, V gene, D gene, J gene, CDR3 DNA, CDR3 protein. D genes are given only for firm matches. Rows may omit the clone size; those that give it use once, few, many or a size class.

abundance: -
v_gene: TRBV5-1
d_gene: -
j_gene: TRBJ2-1
CDR3nt: TGCGCCAGCAGCCCCGCGGGACTCCGGAGCTCCTACAATGAGCAGTTCTTC
CDR3aa: CASSPAGLRSSYNEQFF

abundance: -
v_gene: TRBV5-1
d_gene: -
j_gene: TRBJ1-6
CDR3nt: TGCGCCAGCAATACAGGGTATAATTCACCCCTCCACTTT
CDR3aa: CASNTGYNSPLHF

abundance: -
v_gene: TRBV6-5
d_gene: -
j_gene: TRBJ2-3
CDR3nt: TGTGCCAGCAGTTACTGGGGGCGTATAGGGGATACGCAGTATTTT
CDR3aa: CASSYWGRIGDTQYF

abundance: -
v_gene: TRBV7-8
d_gene: TRBD1
j_gene: TRBJ1-2
CDR3nt: TGTGCCAGCCAAGAGACAGGGGGCAATTATGGCTACACCTTC
CDR3aa: CASQETGGNYGYTF

abundance: -
v_gene: TRBV28
d_gene: -
j_gene: TRBJ2-1
CDR3nt: TGTGCCAGCAGTTTGATCAGTTACAATGAGCAGTTCTTC
CDR3aa: CASSLISYNEQFF

abundance: once
v_gene: TRBV12-5
d_gene: TRBD1
j_gene: TRBJ1-1
CDR3nt: TGTGCTCTCGACAGGGATGTGAACACTGAAGCTTTCTTT
CDR3aa: CALDRDVNTEAFF

abundance: once
v_gene: TRBV11-2
d_gene: -
j_gene: TRBJ1-2
CDR3nt: TGTGCCAGCAGCTTAGACCCGGGACTTGGGTACACCTTC
CDR3aa: CASSLDPGLGYTF

abundance: -
v_gene: TRBV6-6
d_gene: TRBD1
j_gene: TRBJ2-1
CDR3nt: TGTGCCAGCACCCCAGGACAGGGCTACAATGAGCAGTTCTTC
CDR3aa: CASTPGQGYNEQFF

abundance: -
v_gene: TRBV28
d_gene: TRBD2
j_gene: TRBJ2-3
CDR3nt: TGTGCCAGCAGGTTGGGACTAGCGCCCACAGATACGCAGTATTTT
CDR3aa: CASRLGLAPTDTQYF

abundance: -
v_gene: TRBV27
d_gene: -
j_gene: TRBJ2-3
CDR3nt: TGTGCCAGCAGTCGGAACGGGATCCCAGATACGCAGTATTTT
CDR3aa: CASSRNGIPDTQYF

abundance: once
v_gene: TRBV5-1
d_gene: -
j_gene: TRBJ2-5
CDR3nt: TGCGCCAGCAGCTTGGCAATCGGTGGCGGGACTTACCAAGAGACCCAGTACTTC
CDR3aa: CASSLAIGGGTYQETQYF

abundance: few
v_gene: TRBV3-1/TRBV3-2
d_gene: -
j_gene: TRBJ2-7
CDR3nt: TGTGCCAGCAGCAGAGCCCCCCCCTACGAGCAGTACTTC
CDR3aa: CASSRAPPYEQYF

abundance: -
v_gene: TRBV4-2
d_gene: -
j_gene: TRBJ1-1
CDR3nt: TGTGCCAGCAGCCAGGAGGGGACGGGAAACACTGAAGCTTTCTTT
CDR3aa: CASSQEGTGNTEAFF

abundance: -
v_gene: TRBV6-5
d_gene: -
j_gene: TRBJ2-2
CDR3nt: TGTGCCAGCAGTCGGCAGGGGAACACCGGGGAGCTGTTTTTT
CDR3aa: CASSRQGNTGELFF

abundance: -
v_gene: TRBV5-1
d_gene: -
j_gene: TRBJ1-3
CDR3nt: TGCGCCAGCAGTGTGGGCGCGGGAAACACCATATATTTT
CDR3aa: CASSVGAGNTIYF

abundance: once
v_gene: TRBV18
d_gene: -
j_gene: TRBJ2-1
CDR3nt: TGTGCCAGCTCACTTAGCGGTTTCTCCTACAATGAGCAGTTCTTC
CDR3aa: CASSLSGFSYNEQFF

abundance: -
v_gene: TRBV29-1
d_gene: -
j_gene: TRBJ1-1
CDR3nt: TGCAGCGTTGGGCTACAGTCGAACACTGAAGCTTTCTTT
CDR3aa: CSVGLQSNTEAFF

abundance: -
v_gene: TRBV6-5
d_gene: -
j_gene: TRBJ2-2
CDR3nt: TGTGCCAGCAGCTACCTAGGCCTTGAGCTGTTTTTT
CDR3aa: CASSYLGLELFF

abundance: -
v_gene: TRBV11-3
d_gene: -
j_gene: TRBJ1-1
CDR3nt: TGTGCCAGCAGCCAACAGGAGAACACTGAAGCTTTCTTT
CDR3aa: CASSQQENTEAFF

abundance: -
v_gene: TRBV7-2
d_gene: TRBD2
j_gene: TRBJ2-7
CDR3nt: TGTGCCAGCAGCTTAGCGTGGCTAGCGGGGGTTCCCTACGAGCAGTACTTC
CDR3aa: CASSLAWLAGVPYEQYF

abundance: -
v_gene: TRBV9
d_gene: TRBD2
j_gene: TRBJ2-3
CDR3nt: TGTGCCAGCAGCGTTTACAGCGGGGGCACAGATACGCAGTATTTT
CDR3aa: CASSVYSGGTDTQYF

abundance: -
v_gene: TRBV6-1
d_gene: -
j_gene: TRBJ1-5
CDR3nt: TGTGCCAGCAGTGAGCTGCAGAACAATCAGCCCCAGCATTTT
CDR3aa: CASSELQNNQPQHF

abundance: once
v_gene: TRBV6-6
d_gene: -
j_gene: TRBJ1-6
CDR3nt: TGTGCCAGCCGAGGGACTGCAGCCTCCTATAATTCACCCCTCCACTTT
CDR3aa: CASRGTAASYNSPLHF

abundance: -
v_gene: TRBV7-2
d_gene: TRBD2
j_gene: TRBJ2-1
CDR3nt: TGTGCCAGCAGCTCCCGGACTAGCGGGAGTTACAATGAGCAGTTCTTC
CDR3aa: CASSSRTSGSYNEQFF

abundance: -
v_gene: TRBV2
d_gene: -
j_gene: TRBJ1-2
CDR3nt: TGTGCCAGCAGTCGTAGCCCCCGAGACAGCTATGGCTACACCTTC
CDR3aa: CASSRSPRDSYGYTF

abundance: -
v_gene: TRBV19
d_gene: TRBD1
j_gene: TRBJ1-5
CDR3nt: TGTGCCAGTAGCCGGGACAGTTATAGCAATCAGCCCCAGCATTTT
CDR3aa: CASSRDSYSNQPQHF

abundance: few
v_gene: TRBV19
d_gene: -
j_gene: TRBJ1-5
CDR3nt: TGTGCCAGTAGTTCCCAGGGGCCGTGGGGCAATCAGCCCCAGCATTTT
CDR3aa: CASSSQGPWGNQPQHF

abundance: -
v_gene: TRBV2
d_gene: -
j_gene: TRBJ1-5
CDR3nt: TGTGCCAGCAGTGTTATCGGGGTCAGCAATCAGCCCCAGCATTTT
CDR3aa: CASSVIGVSNQPQHF

abundance: few
v_gene: TRBV6-1
d_gene: TRBD1
j_gene: TRBJ1-1
CDR3nt: TGTGCCAGCAGTGAAGGACAGGGAGGTGTCACTGAAGCTTTCTTT
CDR3aa: CASSEGQGGVTEAFF

abundance: -
v_gene: TRBV19
d_gene: -
j_gene: TRBJ1-5
CDR3nt: TGTGCCAGCTTGAAGACAGGACGCCATAGCAATCAGCCCCAGCATTTT
CDR3aa: CASLKTGRHSNQPQHF

abundance: -
v_gene: TRBV12-3/TRBV12-4
d_gene: TRBD1
j_gene: TRBJ1-3
CDR3nt: TGTGCCAGCAGTAAGGGGGCAGGAAACACCATATATTTT
CDR3aa: CASSKGAGNTIYF

abundance: -
v_gene: TRBV2
d_gene: -
j_gene: TRBJ2-1
CDR3nt: TGTGCCAGCAGTTACACTAGATCTGAGCAGTTCTTC
CDR3aa: CASSYTRSEQFF

abundance: -
v_gene: TRBV24-1
d_gene: -
j_gene: TRBJ2-3
CDR3nt: TGTGCCACCAGTGAAACAGGGAGCACAGATACGCAGTATTTT
CDR3aa: CATSETGSTDTQYF

abundance: -
v_gene: TRBV7-2
d_gene: -
j_gene: TRBJ1-1
CDR3nt: TGTGCCAGCAGCTTAGGAGGCAGTAACACTGAAGCTTTCTTT
CDR3aa: CASSLGGSNTEAFF

abundance: -
v_gene: TRBV6-2/TRBV6-3
d_gene: -
j_gene: TRBJ2-1
CDR3nt: TGTGCCAGCAGTGCCCAGGGGAGCTCCTACAATGAGCAGTTCTTC
CDR3aa: CASSAQGSSYNEQFF

abundance: -
v_gene: TRBV29-1
d_gene: TRBD1
j_gene: TRBJ2-5
CDR3nt: TGCAGCGCTGGGGGACAGATTCAAGAGACCCAGTACTTC
CDR3aa: CSAGGQIQETQYF

abundance: -
v_gene: TRBV15
d_gene: TRBD2
j_gene: TRBJ2-3
CDR3nt: TGTGCCACCAGCAGAAAGACTAGCGGGGGGGCAGGAGATACGCAGTATTTT
CDR3aa: CATSRKTSGGAGDTQYF

abundance: -
v_gene: TRBV4-1
d_gene: -
j_gene: TRBJ2-5
CDR3nt: TGCGCCAGCAGCCAAGGGGCAAGGTCCCTGGACCAAGAGACCCAGTACTTC
CDR3aa: CASSQGARSLDQETQYF

abundance: -
v_gene: TRBV12-3/TRBV12-4
d_gene: TRBD1
j_gene: TRBJ2-7
CDR3nt: TGTGCCAGCAGTTTAGCTCGACAGGGCGAGCAGTACTTC
CDR3aa: CASSLARQGEQYF

abundance: -
v_gene: TRBV5-6
d_gene: -
j_gene: TRBJ1-6
CDR3nt: TGTGCCAGCAGCTTGGTGGAGGGGCCTAATTCACCCCTCCACTTT
CDR3aa: CASSLVEGPNSPLHF

abundance: -
v_gene: TRBV3-1/TRBV3-2
d_gene: -
j_gene: TRBJ2-7
CDR3nt: TGTGCCAGCAGCCAAGGGCTCATCGAGCAGTACTTC
CDR3aa: CASSQGLIEQYF

abundance: -
v_gene: TRBV29-1
d_gene: TRBD1
j_gene: TRBJ2-7
CDR3nt: TGCAGCGCTCGCCTTGGGACAGGGCCCTCCTACGAGCAGTACTTC
CDR3aa: CSARLGTGPSYEQYF

abundance: -
v_gene: TRBV5-1
d_gene: -
j_gene: TRBJ1-2
CDR3nt: TGCGCCAGCAGCTTGGGTAGCCCAGGGGACTATGGCTACACCTTC
CDR3aa: CASSLGSPGDYGYTF

abundance: -
v_gene: TRBV6-4
d_gene: -
j_gene: TRBJ1-1
CDR3nt: TGTGCCAGCAGTGACGGGGCGTTGAACACTGAAGCTTTCTTT
CDR3aa: CASSDGALNTEAFF

abundance: -
v_gene: TRBV5-1
d_gene: TRBD2
j_gene: TRBJ2-3
CDR3nt: TGCGCCAGCAGATTCGGGACTACCAGCACAGATACGCAGTATTTT
CDR3aa: CASRFGTTSTDTQYF

abundance: -
v_gene: TRBV4-1
d_gene: TRBD1
j_gene: TRBJ1-6
CDR3nt: TGCGCCAGCAGCCAAGGGCAGGGGGGACGTAATTCACCCCTCCACTTT
CDR3aa: CASSQGQGGRNSPLHF

abundance: -
v_gene: TRBV19
d_gene: TRBD1
j_gene: TRBJ2-5
CDR3nt: TGTGCCAGTAGTGTCACCGGGACAGCTAGGAGAGAGACCCAGTACTTC
CDR3aa: CASSVTGTARRETQYF

abundance: -
v_gene: TRBV6-2/TRBV6-3
d_gene: -
j_gene: TRBJ1-1
CDR3nt: TGTGCCAGCAGTTACTCCATCGACAGGTTGAACACTGAAGCTTTCTTT
CDR3aa: CASSYSIDRLNTEAFF

abundance: -
v_gene: TRBV15
d_gene: -
j_gene: TRBJ2-5
CDR3nt: TGTGCCACCAGCAGAGCCCCGGACATCCAGACCCAGTACTTC
CDR3aa: CATSRAPDIQTQYF

abundance: -
v_gene: TRBV28
d_gene: TRBD1
j_gene: TRBJ1-1
CDR3nt: TGTGCCAGCAGCCTCTGGGGACAGGGGACTACTAACACTGAAGCTTTCTTT
CDR3aa: CASSLWGQGTTNTEAFF

abundance: -
v_gene: TRBV6-4
d_gene: -
j_gene: TRBJ1-1
CDR3nt: TGTGCCAGCAGTGAAGTCGGGAACACTGAAGCTTTCTTT
CDR3aa: CASSEVGNTEAFF

abundance: once
v_gene: TRBV18
d_gene: -
j_gene: TRBJ1-2
CDR3nt: TGTGCCAGCTCAGGGGGGAACTATGGCTACACCTTC
CDR3aa: CASSGGNYGYTF

abundance: -
v_gene: TRBV6-5
d_gene: -
j_gene: TRBJ2-1
CDR3nt: TGTGCCAGCAGTTACGGCGGGGTTGTCTCCTACAATGAGCAGTTCTTC
CDR3aa: CASSYGGVVSYNEQFF

abundance: -
v_gene: TRBV2
d_gene: TRBD1
j_gene: TRBJ1-2
CDR3nt: TGTGCCAGCAGGGGGACAGGGGGGGCCTATGGCTACACCTTC
CDR3aa: CASRGTGGAYGYTF

abundance: -
v_gene: TRBV5-6
d_gene: TRBD1
j_gene: TRBJ2-5
CDR3nt: TGTGCCAGCAGCTTGGCAGGGGGTCAAGAGACCCAGTACTTC
CDR3aa: CASSLAGGQETQYF